This TCR beta chain originates from a study of control samples from healthy donors and cancer patients. Trimming took off 4 bases at V and 1 base at J, with 1 base between the two ends. CDR1 is GTSNPN and CDR2 is SVGIG in the germline V gene (reference sequence). The CDR3 is 11 residues long. The data were produced by immunoSEQ multiplex PCR, yet TCRdb's version contains in-frame clones alone and is incomplete. Of 150,000 to 200,000 clones in the sample, around 91% were seen once. The chain recombines TRBV30 with TRBJ2-2; D is uncertain. The clonotype was recovered from a woman between 45 and 60 years old in good health. Material: blood. Here the CDR3 reads CAWKNTGELFF. The CDR3 nucleotides read TGTGCCTGGAAGAACACCGGGGAGCTGTTTTTT.